This paragraph reports one T cell receptor (beta chain). PCR was performed using 60 Vbeta and 13 Jbeta primers. Sequencing was performed with immunoSEQ multiplex PCR; in TCRdb, only in-frame clones are kept and a portion is missing. The sample has under 250,000 clones; about 80% are singletons. CDR3 length: 14 amino acids. The V and J ends lost 3 bases and 0 bases respectively, with 8 bases between them. Germline V lookup: CDR1 LNHDA, CDR2 SQIVND (reference sequence). This specimen belongs to a study of cytomegalovirus exposure and HLA in healthy donors. Study context: HLA-typed donors were the source of about 85 million unique TCRs held in an early data release.

The source is a man aged 35-49 years in good health and CMV-seropositive. J is TRBJ1-1 and V is TRBV19; D is perhaps TRBD1 (5 bases). Sequenced material: PBMCs. As DNA, the CDR3 is TGTGCCAGTAGTATCGCAGGGATGAACACTGAAGCTTTCTTT. Protein sequence: CASSIAGMNTEAFF.